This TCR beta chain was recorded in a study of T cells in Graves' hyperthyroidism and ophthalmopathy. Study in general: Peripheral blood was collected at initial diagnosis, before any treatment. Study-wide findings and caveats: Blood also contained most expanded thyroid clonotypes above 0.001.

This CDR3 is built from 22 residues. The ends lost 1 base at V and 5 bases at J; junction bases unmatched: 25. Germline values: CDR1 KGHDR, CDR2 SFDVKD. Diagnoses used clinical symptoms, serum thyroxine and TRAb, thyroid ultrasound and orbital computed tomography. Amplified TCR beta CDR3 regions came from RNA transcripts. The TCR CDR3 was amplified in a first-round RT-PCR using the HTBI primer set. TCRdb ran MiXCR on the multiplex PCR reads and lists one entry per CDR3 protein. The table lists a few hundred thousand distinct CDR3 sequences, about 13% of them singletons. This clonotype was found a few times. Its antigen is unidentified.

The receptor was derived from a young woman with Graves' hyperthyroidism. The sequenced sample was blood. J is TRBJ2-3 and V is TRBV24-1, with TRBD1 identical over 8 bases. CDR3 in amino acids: CATSDFYARTGLSALRLDTQYF. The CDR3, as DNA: TGTGCCACCAGTGATTTTTATGCTAGGACAGGGCTCTCGGCTTTGAGGCTAGATACGCAGTATTTT.